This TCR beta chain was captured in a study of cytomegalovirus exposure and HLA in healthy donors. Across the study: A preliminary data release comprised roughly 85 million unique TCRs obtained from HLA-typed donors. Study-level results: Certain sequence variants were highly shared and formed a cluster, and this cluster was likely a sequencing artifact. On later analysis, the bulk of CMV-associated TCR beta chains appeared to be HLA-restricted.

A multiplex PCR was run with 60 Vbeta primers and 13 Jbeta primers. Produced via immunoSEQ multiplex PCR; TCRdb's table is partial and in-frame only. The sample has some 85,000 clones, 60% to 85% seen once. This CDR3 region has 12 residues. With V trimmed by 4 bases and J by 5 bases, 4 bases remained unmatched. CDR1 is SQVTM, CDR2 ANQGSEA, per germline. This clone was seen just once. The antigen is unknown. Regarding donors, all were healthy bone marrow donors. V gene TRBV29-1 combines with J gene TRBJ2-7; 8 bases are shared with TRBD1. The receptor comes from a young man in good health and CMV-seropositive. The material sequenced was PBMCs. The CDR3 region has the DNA TGCAGCGTTGGACAGGGGAGGCACGAGCAGTACTTC. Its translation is CSVGQGRHEQYF.